This passage covers 9 T cell receptor beta chains from one sample sequenced in a study of T cells in Graves' hyperthyroidism and ophthalmopathy. Amplification of TCR beta CDR3 regions used RNA as the template. TCR CDR3 regions were first amplified by RT-PCR with HTBI primers. TCRdb used MiXCR to reprocess the multiplex PCR reads, holding one entry per CDR3 protein. The data contain 560,000 or so distinct CDR3 sequences, just under 20% of them singletons. Specimen: blood. The receptors stem from a middle-aged man with Graves' ophthalmopathy.

There are a few counts of this clonotype. V is TRBV20-1 and J is TRBJ1-1; 9 bases are shared with TRBD1. V shed 6 bases, J shed 9 bases, and the junction held 11 bases outside the gene matches. This CDR3 region has 13 residues. Germline V gene data show CDR1 as DFQATT and CDR2 as SNEGSKA (reference sequence). The CDR3 sequence is CSAGQGMPPKAFF. The CDR3, as DNA: TGCAGTGCCGGACAGGGGATGCCTCCGAAAGCTTTCTTT.

This chain connects TRBV6-1 to TRBJ2-1, with 15 bases matching TRBD2. The V segment lost 6 bases and the J segment 8 bases; nucleotides outside the gene matches: 5. The germline CDR1 and CDR2 sequences are MNHNS and SASEGT. CDR3 size: 15 residues. The DNA for the CDR3 is TGTGCCAGCAGGTCCGGACTAGCGGGGGGGGATGAGCAGTTCTTC. Encoded protein: CASRSGLAGGDEQFF.

This clonotype was found a few times. Germline and junction disagree at one end, which may indicate a read error. The chain combines TRBV5-1 with TRBJ1-4; 9 bases agree with TRBD1. This CDR3 has 16 amino acids. Per germline, CDR1 SGHRS and CDR2 YFSETQ. CDR3 protein: CASSWTVGQGTEKLFF. The CDR3 DNA is TGTGCCAGCAGCTGGACGGTGGGACAGGGAACTGAAAAACTGTTTTTT.

In this sample, this clonotype turned up a few times. V and J are TRBV6-1 and TRBJ2-1; D might be TRBD1 or TRBD2, each matching 5 bases. V lost 4 bases to trimming and J lost 2 bases, with 12 bases between them. Looked up from germline, CDR1 is MNHNS and CDR2 is SASEGT. This CDR3 comprises 15 residues. DNA for the CDR3: TGTGCCAGCAGTGGGGGCAGGGACGCCTACAATGAGCAGTTCTTC. This translates into CASSGGRDAYNEQFF.

This clonotype was picked up many times. The chain joins TRBV5-1 to TRBJ1-1, with TRBD1 identical over 7 bases. The CDR3 has 14 amino acids. J was trimmed by 1 base and V by 3 bases; bases with no gene match: 3. CDR1 is SGHRS, CDR2 YFSETQ, per germline. CDR3 DNA: TGCGCCAGCAGCTCGGGACAGAGGAACACTGAAGCTTTCTTT. This codes for CASSSGQRNTEAFF. The whole variable domain, filled in from reference TRBV5-1 and TRBJ1-1, reads KAGVTQTPRYLIKTRGQQVTLSCSPISGHRSVSWYQQTPGQGLQFLFEYFSETQRNKGNFPGRFSGRQFSNSRSEMNVSTLELGDSALYLCASSSGQRNTEAFFGQGTRLTVV.

In this sample, this clonotype turned up once. The chain joins TRBV6-9 to TRBJ2-3; D is unresolved. CDR1 is MNHGY, CDR2 SVAAGI, per germline. Trimming removed 6 bases at V and 6 bases at J, with 13 bases between. This CDR3 contains 13 residues. CDR3 sequence reads: CASSYPNADTQYF. In DNA form, the CDR3 reads TGTGCCAGCAGCTACCCAAACGCGGATACGCAGTATTTT.

This chain links TRBV11-3 with TRBJ2-1; 8 nucleotides align to TRBD2. The CDR3 is 15 amino acids. With 5 bases clipped from V and 4 bases from J, the junction kept 7 bases outside the gene matches. Germline loops: CDR1 SGHNT, CDR2 YENEEA. CDR3 protein: CASSPSGRPYNEQFF. CDR3 in DNA: TGTGCCAGCAGCCCAAGCGGGAGACCGTACAATGAGCAGTTCTTC.

The V gene is TRBV4-1, the J gene TRBJ2-5, with 7 bases aligning to TRBD1. The CDR3 is 14 amino acids. The germline V gene encodes CDR1 MGHRA and CDR2 YSYEKL. J lost 5 bases, V lost 4 bases, and 7 bases had no gene match. The CDR3 loop reads CASSRPDRVETQYF. The CDR3 DNA follows: TGCGCCAGCAGCCGCCCCGACAGGGTTGAGACCCAGTACTTC.

This clonotype showed up many times. This chain links TRBV5-1 with TRBJ2-1; 8 nucleotides match TRBD2. Germline values: CDR1 SGHRS, CDR2 YFSETQ. The CDR3 totals 15 residues. J was trimmed by 3 bases and V by 1 base; bases with no gene match: 3. The CDR3 DNA reads TGCGCCAGCAGCTTGAGCGGGGGACTCTACAATGAGCAGTTCTTC. Amino acid sequence: CASSLSGGLYNEQFF.